Below, 30 T cell receptor beta chains from the same sample are listed, as sequenced in a study of radiation and T cells in renal cell carcinoma. Measured with immunoSEQ multiplex PCR; TCRdb has only the in-frame clones, and not every one. Among 150,000 or so clones, roughly 84% were seen once, and the ten largest hold around 12%. The time point was: baseline pretreatment blood. Indicated treatment: 15 Gy SBRT to primary tumor, nephrectomy 4 weeks later. The material sequenced was blood, taken from a patient whose treatment included radiotherapy and nephrectomy. These receptors all come from a woman between 45 and 60 years old with renal cell carcinoma.

The chain has TRBV2 and TRBJ2-7; no clear D gene. Per germline, CDR1 SNHLY and CDR2 FYNNEI. CDR3 length: 12 residues. Trimming pared 2 bases from V and 3 bases from J, leaving 5 bases between. As DNA, the CDR3 is TGTGCCAGCAGTGAAACTGACTACGAGCAGTACTTC. As protein: CASSETDYEQYF. The full variable domain, rest sourced from reference TRBV2 and TRBJ2-7, is EPEVTQTPSHQVTQMGQEVILRCVPISNHLYFYWYRQILGQKVEFLVSFYNNEISEKSEIFDDQFSVERPDGSNFTLKIRSTKLEDSAMYFCASSETDYEQYFGPGTRLTVT.

The V and J genes are TRBV21-1 and TRBJ1-6. TRBV21-1 is marked as a pseudogene. The CDR3 is 16 amino acids. Written as DNA, the CDR3 is TGTGCCAGCAGCAGTGGGACGGTGAGACCTAATTCACCCCTCCACTTT. Translated: CASSSGTVRPNSPLHF.

The chain links TRBV28 to TRBJ2-1, with 7 bases aligning to TRBD2. The V gene end was trimmed by 5 bases and the J gene end by 2 bases; junction bases not matched to a gene: 9. The CDR3 has 16 residues. CDR1 and CDR2 (germline): MDHEN, SYDVKM. The chain's CDR3 is CASSGPTSLTYNEQFF. CDR3 coding DNA: TGTGCCAGCAGTGGACCGACTAGCCTTACCTACAATGAGCAGTTCTTC.

V usage is TRBV10-2 and J usage is TRBJ1-2, with D possibly TRBD1 on 6 matching bases. V gave up 5 bases and J gave up 8 bases, with 15 bases separating them. The CDR3 is made up of 13 amino acids. Germline CDR1 WSHSY, CDR2 SAAADI. The CDR3 region is CASSHTNRDGYTF. In DNA, the CDR3 is TGCGCCAGCAGTCACACCAACAGGGACGGCTACACCTTC.

V and J are TRBV6-5 and TRBJ2-1; 12 bases are shared with TRBD2. From germline, CDR1 is MNHEY and CDR2 SVGAGI. Unmatched junction bases numbered 9, after V lost 6 bases and J lost 15 bases. This CDR3 contains 13 residues. CDR3 sequence reads: CASSLTSGGSPFF. Written as DNA, the CDR3 is TGTGCCAGCAGCCTTACTAGCGGGGGGTCCCCGTTCTTC.

The V and J genes are TRBV6-5 and TRBJ1-1, with D hard to call. The CDR3 contains 16 residues. Trimming removed 4 bases from V and 0 bases from J, with 15 bases in between. The germline gives CDR1 MNHEY, CDR2 SVGAGI. DNA of the CDR3: TGTGCCAGCAGTTCCCCCAGTAGTAGCCTGAACACTGAAGCTTTCTTT. It encodes CASSSPSSSLNTEAFF.

The CDR3 DNA reads TGTGCCTGGAGTACCGGGACAGGGAATGGCTACACCTTC. This gives the protein CAWSTGTGNGYTF. This chain joins TRBV30 and TRBJ1-2; 9 positions match TRBD1. CDR1 is GTSNPN and CDR2 is SVGIG in the germline V gene (reference sequence). CDR3 length: 13 residues. J was trimmed by 6 bases and V by 2 bases; bases with no gene match: 4. Complete variable domain (other parts from reference TRBV30 and TRBJ1-2): SQTIHQWPATLVQPVGSPLSLECTVEGTSNPNLYWYRQAAGRGLQLLFYSVGIGQISSEVPQNLSASRPQDRQFILSSKKLLLSDSGFYLCAWSTGTGNGYTFGSGTRLTVV.

The V call is TRBV15, the J call TRBJ2-6; TRBD1 matches 9 bases. The CDR3 sequence is 17 residues long. Germline-derived CDR1 and CDR2 are LNHNV and YYDKDF (reference sequence). Trimming removed 5 bases from V and 3 bases from J; junction bases left unmatched: 8. The CDR3 here is CATSFQTGGFGANVLTF. Written as DNA, the CDR3 is TGTGCCACCAGCTTTCAAACAGGGGGCTTTGGGGCCAACGTCCTGACTTTC.

The rearrangement joins TRBV6-1 to TRBJ2-1; D gene unclear. The V gene lost 3 bases and the J gene lost 10 bases, with 10 bases spanning the gap. This CDR3 region has 12 residues. From germline, CDR1 is MNHNS and CDR2 SASEGT. CDR3 region: CASSEFPTEQFF. The CDR3, as DNA: TGTGCCAGCAGTGAGTTCCCAACCGAGCAGTTCTTC.

J is TRBJ1-1 and V is TRBV19; no definite D call. The germline V and J ends were trimmed by 0 bases and 2 bases, with 4 bases remaining between them. The germline gives CDR1 LNHDA, CDR2 SQIVND (reference sequence). This CDR3 comprises 13 residues. CDR3 nucleotides: TGTGCCAGTAGTATAGACAAAAACACTGAAGCTTTCTTT. Its translation is CASSIDKNTEAFF.

The V gene is TRBV19, the J gene TRBJ1-4; D uncertain. The CDR3 covers 13 residues. V was trimmed by 1 base and J by 8 bases, leaving 8 bases between them. Germline V gene sequence: CDR1 LNHDA, CDR2 SQIVND (reference sequence). The CDR3 protein is CASSIGGLEKLFF. DNA of the CDR3: TGTGCCAGTAGTATAGGTGGATTGGAAAAACTGTTTTTT.

The chain combines TRBV18 with TRBJ2-5, with D possibly TRBD1 on 5 matching bases. V lost 0 bases, J lost 4 bases, and 12 bases lay in between. There are 15 residues in the CDR3. Germline lookup yields CDR1 KGHSH and CDR2 LQKENI. The CDR3 coding sequence is TGTGCCAGCTCACCACCGTCAGGGCAAGGAGAGACCCAGTACTTC. This codes for CASSPPSGQGETQYF.

J is TRBJ2-1 and V is TRBV7-8; 7 bases are a match to TRBD2. V was clipped by 0 bases and J by 3 bases; unmatched bases: 8. The germline gives CDR1 SGHVS, CDR2 FQNEAQ. The CDR3 totals 17 residues. CDR3: CASSLAGGGGLYNEQFF. The CDR3 DNA reads TGTGCCAGCAGCTTAGCAGGTGGCGGGGGACTCTACAATGAGCAGTTCTTC.

The V and J genes are TRBV9 and TRBJ2-2; D gene uncertain. The CDR3 is 13 amino acids. Per germline, CDR1 SGDLS and CDR2 YYNGEE. The V end lost 0 bases, the J end lost 7 bases, and 7 bases lay between the germline ends. The DNA for the CDR3 is TGTGCCAGCAGCGTAGTTGGGTTCGGGGAGCTGTTTTTT. Residues: CASSVVGFGELFF. Full variable domain (remainder filled in from reference TRBV9 and TRBJ2-2): DSGVTQTPKHLITATGQRVTLRCSPRSGDLSVYWYQQSLDQGLQFLIQYYNGEERAKGNILERFSAQQFPDLHSELNLSSLELGDSALYFCASSVVGFGELFFGEGSRLTVL.

V usage is TRBV19 and J usage is TRBJ1-1; D is unclear. Germline V gene lookup returns CDR1 LNHDA and CDR2 SQIVND (reference sequence). The germline V and J ends were trimmed by 8 bases and 0 bases, with 16 bases remaining between them. The CDR3 runs 15 residues. In DNA, the CDR3 is TGTGCCAGTTTTCGGGAAGTCGGTTTGAACACTGAAGCTTTCTTT. As protein: CASFREVGLNTEAFF.

The chain couples TRBV2 to TRBJ2-5; D may be TRBD2 (6 bases). The CDR3 is 13 amino acids. V was cut by 6 bases and J by 4 bases, with 12 bases left in between. CDR1 and CDR2 from the germline V gene are SNHLY and FYNNEI. The CDR3 here is CASRATRGETQYF. DNA of the CDR3: TGTGCCAGCAGAGCGACTAGAGGAGAGACCCAGTACTTC.

The chain joins TRBV5-6 to TRBJ1-2; 8 bases align to TRBD1. V shed 4 bases and J 3 bases; nucleotides not matched to a gene: 11. CDR1 and CDR2 from the germline V gene are SGHDT and YYEEEE. This CDR3 is built from 16 residues. CDR3 protein: CASSPAGQGTDYGYTF. The CDR3 DNA reads as TGTGCCAGCAGCCCTGCTGGACAGGGCACCGACTATGGCTACACCTTC.

This rearrangement joins TRBV18 to TRBJ1-6; TRBD1 agrees at 9 bases. Per germline, CDR1 KGHSH and CDR2 LQKENI. Losses at the gene ends were 5 bases for V and 5 bases for J; bases not matched to a gene: 4. The CDR3 spans 15 residues. The CDR3 loop is CASSVRDRDNSPLHF. Here the CDR3 DNA reads TGTGCCAGCTCAGTCCGGGACAGGGATAATTCACCCCTCCACTTT. Combining the CDR3 with reference TRBV18 and TRBJ1-6 gives the whole variable domain NAGVMQNPRHLVRRRGQEARLRCSPMKGHSHVYWYRQLPEEGLKFMVYLQKENIIDESGMPKERFSAEFPKEGPSILRIQQVVRGDSAAYFCASSVRDRDNSPLHFGNGTRLTVT.

The sample holds a few counts of this clone. V is TRBV19 and J is TRBJ1-1, with 10 bases lining up with TRBD1. V trimming: 5 bases; J trimming: 5 bases; junction bases outside the gene matches: 5. Germline CDR1 is LNHDA and CDR2 is SQIVND (reference sequence). There are 14 residues in the CDR3. The CDR3 loop reads CASSLDRGVTEAFF. The CDR3 coding sequence is TGTGCCAGTAGTCTGGACAGGGGGGTTACTGAAGCTTTCTTT.

The count of this clone is one. J is TRBJ2-2 and V is TRBV11-3; 7 bases are a match to TRBD2. CDR1 and CDR2 from the germline V gene are SGHNT and YENEEA. The CDR3 contains 18 residues. The V and J ends lost 0 bases and 3 bases, in that order; junction bases with no gene match: 10. The DNA for the CDR3 is TGTGCCAGCAGCTTAGATACCCCGTTTGCGGGAGACACCGGGGAGCTGTTTTTT. It translates to CASSLDTPFAGDTGELFF.

The chain recombines TRBV18 with TRBJ2-7; 8 bases map to TRBD1. The J segment lost 5 bases and the V segment lost 1 base, leaving 16 bases of the junction unmatched. This CDR3 contains 18 residues. The germline V gene has CDR1 KGHSH and CDR2 LQKENI. The CDR3 sequence: CASSPLYVRGRAKHEQYF. Here the CDR3 DNA reads TGTGCCAGCTCACCACTATATGTCAGGGGGCGGGCGAAGCACGAGCAGTACTTC.

The chain recombines TRBV19 with TRBJ1-1, with 11 bases aligning to TRBD1. The CDR3 sequence is 17 residues long. V trimming: 4 bases; J trimming: 6 bases; junction bases outside the gene matches: 13. Looked up from germline, CDR1 is LNHDA and CDR2 is SQIVND (reference sequence). CDR3 sequence: CASSTDGTGGGLPEAFF. CDR3 DNA sequence: TGTGCCAGTAGTACGGACGGGACAGGGGGTGGGCTGCCTGAAGCTTTCTTT. Full variable domain (missing parts from reference TRBV19 and TRBJ1-1): DGGITQSPKYLFRKEGQNVTLSCEQNLNHDAMYWYRQDPGQGLRLIYYSQIVNDFQKGDIAEGYSVSREKKESFPLTVTSAQKNPTAFYLCASSTDGTGGGLPEAFFGQGTRLTVV.

The gene calls are TRBV2 and TRBJ1-5, with a possible D match to TRBD1 (5 bases). The CDR3 has 14 amino acids. CDR1 SNHLY and CDR2 FYNNEI come from the germline V gene. V was clipped by 10 bases and J by 5 bases, with 18 bases between them. The CDR3 loop reads CATQRRDGYQPQHF. The CDR3, as DNA: TGTGCCACCCAACGCCGGGACGGATATCAGCCCCAGCATTTT.

This rearrangement joins TRBV10-3 to TRBJ1-2; perhaps TRBD1 as D (5 bases). The CDR3 loop spans 12 amino acids. The germline gives CDR1 ENHRY, CDR2 SYGVKD. Trimming stripped 2 bases from V and 8 bases from J, with 9 bases between. The CDR3 DNA sequence: TGTGCCATCAGTGAGCTAGGGGAAGGCTACACCTTC. Its translation: CAISELGEGYTF.

This chain links TRBV7-9 with TRBJ1-1; no firm D call. V was pared by 3 bases and J by 1 base, with 12 bases between. CDR3 size: 15 residues. Germline CDR1 is SEHNR and CDR2 is FQNEAQ (reference sequence). The CDR3 nucleotides are TGTGCCAGCAGCTTCTTGGACTCAAGGAACACTGAAGCTTTCTTT. It encodes CASSFLDSRNTEAFF.

The gene calls are TRBV7-6 and TRBJ2-5; TRBD1 matches 11 bases. Germline CDR1 SGHVS, CDR2 FNYEAQ. This CDR3 spans 16 amino acids. The V gene end was trimmed by 5 bases and the J gene end by 1 base; junction bases not matched to a gene: 6. CDR3 sequence (DNA): TGTGCCAGCAGCCCTGGGACAGGGGGGACCCAAGAGACCCAGTACTTC. Protein product: CASSPGTGGTQETQYF.

The gene calls are TRBV28 and TRBJ1-5, with no clear D. Germline V gene sequence: CDR1 MDHEN, CDR2 SYDVKM. The CDR3 extends over 12 amino acids. The germline V and J ends were trimmed by 5 bases and 3 bases, with 5 bases remaining between them. The CDR3 DNA sequence: TGTGCCAGCAGTCTGCTCAATCAGCCCCAGCATTTT. As protein: CASSLLNQPQHF.

The chain recombines TRBV5-6 with TRBJ1-2; TRBD1 is a possible D gene (5 bases). The germline V and J ends were trimmed by 3 bases and 8 bases, with 14 bases remaining between them. Germline loops: CDR1 SGHDT, CDR2 YYEEEE. The CDR3 spans 13 residues. CDR3 amino acids: CASSYRTESGYTF. The CDR3 coding sequence is TGTGCCAGCAGCTACAGGACCGAGTCGGGCTACACCTTC.

This sequence joins TRBV7-2 and TRBJ1-2, with a weak D call TRBD1 (5 bases). CDR1 is SGHTA and CDR2 is FQGNSA in the germline V gene. V lost 3 bases to trimming and J lost 4 bases, with 9 bases between them. The CDR3 has 13 amino acids. CDR3 bases: TGTGCCAGCAGCTTTGGGGCGGGCTATGGCTACACCTTC. Its protein is CASSFGAGYGYTF.

CDR3 region: CASRGDSHSYEQYF. The CDR3 DNA reads as TGTGCCAGCAGGGGGGACTCCCACTCCTACGAGCAGTACTTC. The chain uses TRBV6-1 and TRBJ2-7; a possible D gene is TRBD2 (6 bases). Trimming removed 6 bases at V and 0 bases at J, with 12 bases between. The CDR3 has 14 amino acids. In germline, CDR1 is MNHNS, CDR2 SASEGT.